This TCR beta chain was identified in a study of blood T cell repertoires in COVID-19. Germline values: CDR1 SGHRS, CDR2 YFSETQ. Trimming at V came to 4 bases and at J to 4 bases, leaving 8 bases not matched to a gene. CDR3 length: 15 residues. The protocol was immunoSEQ multiplex PCR, while the TCRdb copy is restricted to in-frame clones and leaves out a portion. The table lists about 100,000 clones, more than 70% of them singletons. The chain recombines TRBV5-1 with TRBJ1-2; 9 bases align to TRBD1. Sequenced: peripheral blood. This receptor was taken from a human donor in a cohort sampled during active COVID-19. The CDR3 DNA follows: TGCGCCAGCAGCCCCCGGACAGGGGCGGGCTATGGCTACACCTTC. Its protein is CASSPRTGAGYGYTF.